This T cell receptor beta chain was sequenced for a study of radiation and T cells in renal cell carcinoma. The length of the CDR3 is 14 residues. CDR1 SGDLS and CDR2 YYNGEE come from the germline V gene. The V segment lost 0 bases and the J segment 7 bases; nucleotides outside the gene matches: 6. The time point denotes: baseline pretreatment blood. The sample's treatment: 15 Gy SBRT to primary tumor, nephrectomy 4 weeks later. Repertoires were generated with immunoSEQ multiplex PCR, while TCRdb's copy carries only in-frame clones and drops some. The data contain approximately 140,000 clones, approximately 82% of them singletons.

The chain has TRBV9 and TRBJ2-5; 7 nucleotides line up with TRBD2. This receptor was identified in a woman between 45 and 65 years old with renal cell carcinoma. The sample was blood, taken from a patient whose treatment included radiotherapy and nephrectomy. The CDR3 bases are TGTGCCAGCAGCGTAGCTGGGGGGGAAGGGACCCAGTACTTC. This codes for CASSVAGGEGTQYF.